Reported below is one TCR beta chain. Its antigen is not identified. TCRdb processed the reads anew with MiXCR; each CDR3 protein has one entry. Of tens of thousands of distinct CDR3 sequences listed, around 18% are singletons. These data are taken from a study of T cell repertoires in cytomegalovirus infection. Looking at the study overall: Both CMV infection and a matching HLA type were indicated by public TCR beta signatures.

The germline CDR1 and CDR2 sequences are DFQATT and SNEGSKA (reference sequence). The CDR3 runs 16 residues. V lost 2 bases and J lost 8; bases outside the gene matches: 11. This specimen consisted of CD8+ T cells from cultured PBMCs, obtained from culture after CMV antigen stimulation. The TCR originated in a human donor in good health (CMV status not recorded). Some clones in this sample may be carry-over from other donors' samples. The rearrangement links TRBV20-1 to TRBJ2-1; 11 bases map to TRBD2. CDR3 in amino acids: CSARLPRIAGGHEQFF. CDR3 nucleotide sequence: TGCAGTGCTAGACTACCCCGTATAGCGGGAGGGCATGAGCAGTTCTTC.